The table lists the clone carrying this TCR beta chain with a count of one. The sample belongs to a study of blood T cell repertoires in COVID-19. Study summary: Donors in the United States, Italy and Spain gave samples during acute or convalescent COVID-19.

Germline CDR1 and CDR2: SGHRS and YFSETQ. V lost 0 bases to trimming and J lost 0 bases, with 7 bases between them. The CDR3 runs to 15 residues. TCRdb keeps only in-frame clones here, not all; method: immunoSEQ multiplex PCR. The table lists tens of thousands of clones, approximately 90% of them singletons. The sample was peripheral blood. The rearrangement uses TRBV5-1 and TRBJ2-1, with D unclear. The TCR sequence derives from a human donor in a cohort sampled during active COVID-19. Here the CDR3 reads CASSLGPSSYNEQFF. DNA for the CDR3: TGCGCCAGCAGCTTGGGCCCGAGCTCCTACAATGAGCAGTTCTTC.